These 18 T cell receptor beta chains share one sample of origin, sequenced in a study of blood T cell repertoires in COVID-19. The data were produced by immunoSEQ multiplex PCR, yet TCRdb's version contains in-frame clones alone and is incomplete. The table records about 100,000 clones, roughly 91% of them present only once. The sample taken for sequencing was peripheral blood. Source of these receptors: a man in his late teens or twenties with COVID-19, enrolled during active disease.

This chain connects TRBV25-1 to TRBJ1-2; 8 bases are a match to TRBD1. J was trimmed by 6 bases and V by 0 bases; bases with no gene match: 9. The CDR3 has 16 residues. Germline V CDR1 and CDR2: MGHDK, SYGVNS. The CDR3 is CASSEYLAGGVNGYTF. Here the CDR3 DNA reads TGTGCCAGCAGTGAATATTTGGCAGGGGGCGTGAATGGCTACACCTTC.

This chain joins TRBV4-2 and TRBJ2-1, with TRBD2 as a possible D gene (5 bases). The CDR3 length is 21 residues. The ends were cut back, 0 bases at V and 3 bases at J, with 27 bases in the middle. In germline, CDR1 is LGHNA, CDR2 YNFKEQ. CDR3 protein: CASSQEAPSPRVGFFYNEQFF. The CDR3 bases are TGTGCCAGCAGCCAAGAGGCCCCTAGCCCCCGAGTGGGGTTTTTCTACAATGAGCAGTTCTTC.

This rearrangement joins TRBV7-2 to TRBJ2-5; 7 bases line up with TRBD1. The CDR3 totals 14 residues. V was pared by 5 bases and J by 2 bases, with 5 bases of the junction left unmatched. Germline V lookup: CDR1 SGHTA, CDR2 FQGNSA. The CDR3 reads CASSPSGQQETQYF. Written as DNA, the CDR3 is TGTGCCAGCAGCCCGTCGGGACAGCAAGAGACCCAGTACTTC.

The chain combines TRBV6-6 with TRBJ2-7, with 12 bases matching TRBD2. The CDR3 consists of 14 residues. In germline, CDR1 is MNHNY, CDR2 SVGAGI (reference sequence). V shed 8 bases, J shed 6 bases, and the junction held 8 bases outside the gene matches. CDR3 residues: CASLPTSGRTEQYF. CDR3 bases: TGTGCCAGCTTGCCTACTAGCGGGAGGACCGAGCAGTACTTC.

CDR3 in DNA: TGTGCCAGTAGTATTTCTCAGACCGGGGAGCTGTTTTTT. This encodes CASSISQTGELFF. The chain links TRBV19 to TRBJ2-2, with unresolved D. Germline CDR1 is LNHDA and CDR2 is SQIVND (reference sequence). CDR3 length: 13 residues. Trimming removed 3 bases at V and 5 bases at J, with 7 bases between.

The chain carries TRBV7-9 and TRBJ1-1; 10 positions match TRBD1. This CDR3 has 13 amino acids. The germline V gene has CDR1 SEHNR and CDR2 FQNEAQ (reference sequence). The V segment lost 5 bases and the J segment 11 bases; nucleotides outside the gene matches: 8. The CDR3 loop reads CASSNRDRGIAFF. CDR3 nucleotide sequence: TGTGCCAGCAGCAACCGGGACAGGGGAATCGCTTTCTTT.

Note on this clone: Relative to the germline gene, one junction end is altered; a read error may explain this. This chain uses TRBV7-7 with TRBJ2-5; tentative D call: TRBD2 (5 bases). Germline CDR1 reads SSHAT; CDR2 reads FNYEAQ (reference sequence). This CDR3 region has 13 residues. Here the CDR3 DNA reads TGTGCTAGCAGCTCTCGACGAGGGGAGACCCAGTACTTC. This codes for CASSSRRGETQYF.

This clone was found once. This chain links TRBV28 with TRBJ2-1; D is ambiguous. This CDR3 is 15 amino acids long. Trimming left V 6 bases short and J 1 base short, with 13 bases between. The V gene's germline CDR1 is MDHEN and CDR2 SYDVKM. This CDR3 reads CASSPVAPSYNEQFF. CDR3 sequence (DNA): TGTGCCAGCAGCCCGGTAGCCCCTTCCTACAATGAGCAGTTCTTC.

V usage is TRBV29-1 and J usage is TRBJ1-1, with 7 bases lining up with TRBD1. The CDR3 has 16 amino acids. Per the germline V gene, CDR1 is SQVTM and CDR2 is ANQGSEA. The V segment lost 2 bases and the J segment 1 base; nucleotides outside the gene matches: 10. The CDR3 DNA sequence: TGCAGCGTTGAATTCTTAAGGGGGCGGGAGAACACTGAAGCTTTCTTT. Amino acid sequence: CSVEFLRGRENTEAFF.

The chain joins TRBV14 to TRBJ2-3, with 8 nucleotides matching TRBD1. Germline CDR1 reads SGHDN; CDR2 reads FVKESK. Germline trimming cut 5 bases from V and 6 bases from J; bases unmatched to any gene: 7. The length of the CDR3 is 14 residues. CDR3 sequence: CASSLPGGGDTQYF. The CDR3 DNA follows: TGTGCCAGCAGCTTACCAGGGGGCGGGGATACGCAGTATTTT.

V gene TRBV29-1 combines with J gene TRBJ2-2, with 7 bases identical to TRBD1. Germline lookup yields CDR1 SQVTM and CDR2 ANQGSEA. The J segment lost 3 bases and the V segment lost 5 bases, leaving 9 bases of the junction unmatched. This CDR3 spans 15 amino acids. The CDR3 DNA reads TGCAGCGTTTCTGACAGGGAAGGAGACACCGGGGAGCTGTTTTTT. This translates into CSVSDREGDTGELFF.

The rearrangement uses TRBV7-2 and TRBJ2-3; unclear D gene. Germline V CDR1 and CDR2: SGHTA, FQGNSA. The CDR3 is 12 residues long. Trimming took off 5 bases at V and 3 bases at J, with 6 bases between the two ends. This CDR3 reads CASSPSTDTQYF. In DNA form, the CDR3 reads TGTGCCAGCAGCCCCTCGACAGATACGCAGTATTTT.

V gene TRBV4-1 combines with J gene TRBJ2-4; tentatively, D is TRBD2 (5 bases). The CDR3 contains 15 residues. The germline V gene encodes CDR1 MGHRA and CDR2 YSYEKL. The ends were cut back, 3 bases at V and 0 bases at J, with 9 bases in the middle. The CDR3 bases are TGCGCCAGCAGCCACGGGGTTCTAGCCAAAAACATTCAGTACTTC. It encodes CASSHGVLAKNIQYF.

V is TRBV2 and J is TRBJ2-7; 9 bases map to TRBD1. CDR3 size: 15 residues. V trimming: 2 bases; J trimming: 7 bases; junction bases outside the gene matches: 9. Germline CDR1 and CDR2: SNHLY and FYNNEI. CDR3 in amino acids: CASSESRTGEEEQYF. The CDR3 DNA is TGTGCCAGCAGTGAATCGCGGACAGGGGAGGAAGAGCAGTACTTC. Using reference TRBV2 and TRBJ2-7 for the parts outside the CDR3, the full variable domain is EPEVTQTPSHQVTQMGQEVILRCVPISNHLYFYWYRQILGQKVEFLVSFYNNEISEKSEIFDDQFSVERPDGSNFTLKIRSTKLEDSAMYFCASSESRTGEEEQYFGPGTRLTVT.

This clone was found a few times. CDR3 sequence: CASSVVVSANTGELFF. The CDR3 DNA reads as TGTGCCAGCAGCGTAGTTGTCTCCGCGAACACCGGGGAGCTGTTTTTT. V and J are TRBV9 and TRBJ2-2; no definite D call. V gave up 0 bases and J gave up 0 bases, with 9 bases separating them. This CDR3 is built from 16 residues. The germline V gene has CDR1 SGDLS and CDR2 YYNGEE.

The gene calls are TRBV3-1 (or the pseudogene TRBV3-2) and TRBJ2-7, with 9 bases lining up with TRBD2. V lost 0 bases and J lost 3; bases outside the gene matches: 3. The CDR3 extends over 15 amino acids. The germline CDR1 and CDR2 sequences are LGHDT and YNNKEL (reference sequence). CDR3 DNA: TGTGCCAGCAGCCAAGAGGGCGGGAGGGGCTACGAGCAGTACTTC. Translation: CASSQEGGRGYEQYF.

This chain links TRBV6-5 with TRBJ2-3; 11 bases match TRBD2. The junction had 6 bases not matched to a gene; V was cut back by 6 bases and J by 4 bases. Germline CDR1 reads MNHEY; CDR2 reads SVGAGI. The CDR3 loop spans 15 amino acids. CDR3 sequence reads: CASRVAGGPPDTQYF. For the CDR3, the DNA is TGTGCCAGCAGGGTAGCGGGAGGGCCCCCAGATACGCAGTATTTT.

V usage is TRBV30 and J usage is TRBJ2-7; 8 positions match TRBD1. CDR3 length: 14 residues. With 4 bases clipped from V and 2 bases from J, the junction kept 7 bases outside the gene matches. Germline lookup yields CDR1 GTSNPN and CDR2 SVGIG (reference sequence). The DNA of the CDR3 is TGTGCCTGGATGCTAGACAGGGGACCCTACGAGCAGTACTTC. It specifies CAWMLDRGPYEQYF.